A single sample is the source of the 26 T cell receptor beta chains below, sequenced in a study of OX40 agonist ivuxolimab in advanced cancers. Clones were read by immunoSEQ multiplex PCR, and TCRdb kept only the in-frame ones, dropping some. The sample gives about 65,000 clones, around 90% of which show up once; 0.8% to 1.2% is in the top ten. The material sequenced was CD4+ or CD8+ T cells sorted from blood, taken in a trial of the OX40 agonist ivuxolimab. These receptors were taken from an adult with an advanced solid tumor such as melanoma, head and neck, liver or kidney cancer.

CDR3 region: CASGFLGAGYTF. For the CDR3, the DNA is TGTGCTAGTGGTTTCCTGGGTGCAGGCTACACCTTC. The chain combines TRBV12-5 with TRBJ1-2; the D is unclear. Trimming shortened V by 3 bases and J by 8 bases, and 10 bases separated the two germline ends. The germline CDR1 and CDR2 sequences are LGHNT and FRNRAP. The CDR3 sequence is 12 residues long.

The rearrangement joins TRBV19 to TRBJ1-2; the D gene is possibly TRBD1 (5 bases). CDR1 is LNHDA and CDR2 is SQIVND in the germline V gene (reference sequence). This CDR3 contains 15 residues. V was pared by 3 bases and J by 5 bases, with 16 bases between. CDR3 sequence reads: CASSILVDTKYGYTF. CDR3 in DNA: TGTGCCAGTAGTATCTTAGTGGACACCAAGTATGGCTACACCTTC.

The chain has TRBV6-1 and TRBJ2-5, with 7 bases aligning to TRBD2. TRBJ2-7 matches the DNA end more closely, so the J call is doubtful. Germline V CDR1 and CDR2: MNHNS, SASEGT. The CDR3 length is 14 residues. The CDR3 DNA reads as TGTGCCAGCAGTGATGGCGGGGGACCCTACGAGCAGTACTTC. It specifies CASSDGGGPYEQYF.

The chain joins TRBV18 to TRBJ1-2, with no clear D. V shed 0 bases and J shed 0 bases, with 11 bases lying between them. CDR3 length: 16 residues. Looked up from germline, CDR1 is KGHSH and CDR2 is LQKENI. For the CDR3, the DNA is TGTGCCAGCTCACCACCGGTCCCCCCCGCTAACTATGGCTACACCTTC. It yields the protein CASSPPVPPANYGYTF.

The gene calls are TRBV29-1 and TRBJ2-3, with D perhaps TRBD1 (6 bases). Between the trimmed V and J ends, which lost 7 bases and 3 bases, there was a span of 20 bases. The CDR3 runs 15 residues. Germline V lookup: CDR1 SQVTM, CDR2 ANQGSEA. The CDR3 nucleotides read TGCAGCGCCAGAGACAGGTTCCTAGGGACAGATACGCAGTATTTT. Translating it yields CSARDRFLGTDTQYF.

The J gene is TRBJ2-7, the V gene TRBV7-8, with a weak D call TRBD1 (6 bases). The CDR3 is 14 amino acids. Between the trimmed V and J ends, which lost 1 base and 2 bases, there was a span of 9 bases. The germline V gene has CDR1 SGHVS and CDR2 FQNEAQ. The CDR3 sequence is CASSLDGTTYEQYF. CDR3 nucleotide sequence: TGTGCCAGCAGCTTAGATGGGACAACCTACGAGCAGTACTTC.

The CDR3 is CASSASPTRGHNTEAFF. DNA of the CDR3: TGTGCCAGCAGTGCATCACCCACCAGGGGGCACAACACTGAAGCTTTCTTT. This chain joins TRBV6-1 and TRBJ1-1; 8 bases match TRBD1. Trimming at V came to 4 bases and at J to 2 bases, leaving 12 bases not matched to a gene. This CDR3 is built from 17 residues. Germline V gene lookup returns CDR1 MNHNS and CDR2 SASEGT.

This chain's CDR3 is CSVEGLAGGEQFF. The CDR3 bases are TGCAGCGTGGAGGGACTAGCGGGGGGTGAGCAGTTCTTC. The chain has TRBV29-1 and TRBJ2-1, with 15 bases fitting TRBD2. The CDR3 runs to 13 residues. From germline, CDR1 is SQVTM and CDR2 ANQGSEA. Trimming cost V 6 bases and J 9 bases; bases outside gene matches: 3.

The V gene is TRBV5-1, the J gene TRBJ1-2; D is undetermined. Looked up from germline, CDR1 is SGHRS and CDR2 is YFSETQ. V lost 3 bases to trimming and J lost 1 base, with 16 bases between them. The CDR3 runs 16 residues. DNA for the CDR3: TGCGCCAGCAGCTACGGCACTCAGGCCGATAACTATGGCTACACCTTC. The encoded protein is CASSYGTQADNYGYTF. Using reference TRBV5-1 and TRBJ1-2 for the parts outside the CDR3, the full variable domain is KAGVTQTPRYLIKTRGQQVTLSCSPISGHRSVSWYQQTPGQGLQFLFEYFSETQRNKGNFPGRFSGRQFSNSRSEMNVSTLELGDSALYLCASSYGTQADNYGYTFGSGTRLTVV.

V usage is TRBV2 and J usage is TRBJ2-2; 13 nucleotides line up with TRBD2. The CDR3 loop spans 14 amino acids. Germline CDR1 and CDR2: SNHLY and FYNNEI. Trimming at V came to 8 bases and at J to 9 bases, leaving 6 bases not matched to a gene. CDR3 amino acids: CASGTSGGARELFF. The CDR3 DNA reads as TGTGCCAGCGGTACTAGCGGGGGGGCCAGGGAGCTGTTTTTT.

The chain links TRBV9 to TRBJ1-5; 9 bases line up with TRBD1. The CDR3 runs 21 residues. Germline V gives CDR1 SGDLS, CDR2 YYNGEE. Trimming at V came to 2 bases and at J to 0 bases, leaving 18 bases not matched to a gene. CDR3 residues: CASSVLPSPGQGPYSNQPQHF. CDR3 DNA: TGTGCCAGCAGCGTTCTTCCCTCACCGGGACAGGGACCTTATAGCAATCAGCCCCAGCATTTT.

This chain joins TRBV11-3 and TRBJ2-2; D is unclear. The CDR3 contains 14 residues. With 4 bases removed from V and 0 bases from J, the gap between germline ends came to 6 bases. Looked up from germline, CDR1 is SGHNT and CDR2 is YENEEA. CDR3 amino acids: CASSSSTNTGELFF. CDR3 in DNA: TGTGCCAGCAGCTCCAGCACGAACACCGGGGAGCTGTTTTTT.

The rearrangement links TRBV7-8 to TRBJ1-3; a weak D match, TRBD1 (5 bases). V was trimmed by 1 base and J by 4 bases, leaving 8 bases between them. The CDR3 sequence is 14 residues long. CDR1 is SGHVS, CDR2 FQNEAQ, per germline. The CDR3 reads CASSLGGKGNTIYF. In nucleotides, the CDR3 is TGTGCCAGCAGCTTAGGGGGGAAAGGAAACACCATATATTTT.

This chain connects TRBV11-2 to TRBJ2-4, with 7 bases matching TRBD2. CDR3 length equals 16 residues. V gave up 1 base and J gave up 0 bases; unmatched junction bases: 3. The germline CDR1 and CDR2 sequences are SGHAT and FQNNGV. CDR3 nucleotide sequence: TGTGCCAGCAGCTTAGCGGAGCGGGGAGCCAAAAACATTCAGTACTTC. Translation: CASSLAERGAKNIQYF.

V gene TRBV6-5 combines with J gene TRBJ2-7, with 9 bases fitting TRBD2. With 7 bases clipped from V and 5 bases from J, the junction kept 9 bases outside the gene matches. This CDR3 is 14 amino acids long. Germline loops: CDR1 MNHEY, CDR2 SVGAGI. The CDR3 reads CASTPGLASDEQYF. The DNA for the CDR3 is TGTGCCAGCACGCCGGGACTAGCCTCGGACGAGCAGTACTTC.

The chain carries TRBV7-9 and TRBJ2-7; a weak D match, TRBD1 (6 bases). The CDR3 runs to 14 residues. Germline CDR1 and CDR2: SEHNR and FQNEAQ (reference sequence). Trimming took 5 bases from V and 0 from J, leaving 11 bases between them. In DNA, the CDR3 is TGTGCCAGCAGCGCGGACAGCTTCTCCTACGAGCAGTACTTC. Residues: CASSADSFSYEQYF.

In this sample, this clone turned up once. V is TRBV5-6 and J is TRBJ1-1; TRBD1 matches at 8 bases. This CDR3 contains 15 residues. The germline V gene has CDR1 SGHDT and CDR2 YYEEEE. Germline trimming cut 2 bases from V and 6 bases from J; bases unmatched to any gene: 9. CDR3 loop: CASSFYRGVVAEAFF. The DNA of the CDR3 is TGTGCCAGCAGCTTCTACAGGGGGGTCGTCGCTGAAGCTTTCTTT.

This sequence joins TRBV19 and TRBJ2-5; tentatively, D is TRBD2 (6 bases). Trimming pared 3 bases from V and 2 bases from J, leaving 10 bases between. The CDR3 sequence is 14 residues long. Germline V gene sequence: CDR1 LNHDA, CDR2 SQIVND (reference sequence). This chain's CDR3 is CASSILAWQETQYF. The DNA of the CDR3 is TGTGCCAGTAGTATCCTAGCGTGGCAAGAGACCCAGTACTTC. Complete variable domain (other parts from reference TRBV19 and TRBJ2-5): DGGITQSPKYLFRKEGQNVTLSCEQNLNHDAMYWYRQDPGQGLRLIYYSQIVNDFQKGDIAEGYSVSREKKESFPLTVTSAQKNPTAFYLCASSILAWQETQYFGPGTRLLVL.

The genes are TRBV7-9 and TRBJ1-6, with D perhaps TRBD1 (5 bases). Trimming removed 1 base at V and 7 bases at J, with 11 bases between. CDR1 SEHNR and CDR2 FQNEAQ come from the germline V gene (reference sequence). The CDR3 sequence is 15 residues long. As DNA, the CDR3 is TGTGCCAGCAGCTTAGGGGGGTTTTACAATTCACCCCTCCACTTT. This translates into CASSLGGFYNSPLHF.

This clone was observed a single time. The chain carries TRBV2 and TRBJ1-6, with a possible D match to TRBD1 (5 bases). V lost 7 bases to trimming and J lost 7 bases, with 17 bases between them. Germline V gives CDR1 SNHLY, CDR2 FYNNEI. The CDR3 covers 15 residues. DNA for the CDR3: TGTGCCAGCAAAGTGGAAGGACACCAAAATTCACCCCTCCACTTT. It codes for CASKVEGHQNSPLHF.

J is TRBJ2-3 and V is TRBV4-2; 7 bases fit TRBD1. This CDR3 has 18 residues. In germline, CDR1 is LGHNA, CDR2 YNFKEQ. With 2 bases clipped from V and 1 base from J, the junction kept 12 bases outside the gene matches. CDR3 loop: CASSQSPSTGIGTDTQYF. The DNA of the CDR3 is TGTGCCAGCAGCCAAAGCCCCTCGACAGGGATAGGCACAGATACGCAGTATTTT.

CDR3 loop: CAWRGGSQLTDTQYF. CDR3 bases: TGTGCCTGGAGGGGCGGGTCGCAACTCACAGATACGCAGTATTTT. The chain combines TRBV30 with TRBJ2-3; weak D call: TRBD2 (5 bases). Per the germline V gene, CDR1 is GTSNPN and CDR2 is SVGIG (reference sequence). The CDR3 runs to 15 residues. V gave up 3 bases and J gave up 2 bases, with 15 bases separating them. Full variable domain (rest looked up from reference TRBV30 and TRBJ2-3): SQTIHQWPATLVQPVGSPLSLECTVEGTSNPNLYWYRQAAGRGLQLLFYSVGIGQISSEVPQNLSASRPQDRQFILSSKKLLLSDSGFYLCAWRGGSQLTDTQYFGPGTRLTVL.

The chain recombines TRBV11-2 with TRBJ2-3; possibly TRBD1 for D (6 bases). The CDR3 loop spans 14 amino acids. Germline V gene lookup returns CDR1 SGHAT and CDR2 FQNNGV. V was shortened by 2 bases and J by 3 bases, with 9 bases between the two germline ends. CDR3 residues: CASSLIQGTDTQYF. CDR3 DNA sequence: TGTGCCAGCAGCTTAATACAGGGTACAGATACGCAGTATTTT.

The chain links TRBV11-2 to TRBJ2-3, with D tentatively TRBD1 (6 bases). Germline loops: CDR1 SGHAT, CDR2 FQNNGV. With 4 bases removed from V and 8 bases from J, the gap between germline ends came to 10 bases. The CDR3 spans 12 residues. CDR3 in DNA: TGTGCCAGCAGCTCAGGGGTCGGTACGCAGTATTTT. Translation gives CASSSGVGTQYF. Filled out from reference TRBV11-2 and TRBJ2-3, the complete variable domain reads EAGVAQSPRYKIIEKRQSVAFWCNPISGHATLYWYQQILGQGPKLLIQFQNNGVVDDSQLPKDRFSAERLKGVDSTLKIQPAKLEDSAVYLCASSSGVGTQYFGPGTRLTVL.

This chain joins TRBV10-1 and TRBJ1-3, with D maybe TRBD1 (5 bases). V shed 3 bases and J shed 0 bases, with 6 bases lying between them. This CDR3 has 14 amino acids. Germline CDR1 WNHNN, CDR2 SYGVQD (reference sequence). CDR3 DNA sequence: TGCGCCAGCAGTGATGGGGGCTCTGGAAACACCATATATTTT. The encoded protein is CASSDGGSGNTIYF.

The V call is TRBV15, the J call TRBJ2-5, with D perhaps TRBD2 (6 bases). This CDR3 is 16 amino acids long. The germline V gene encodes CDR1 LNHNV and CDR2 YYDKDF (reference sequence). The germline V and J ends were trimmed by 0 bases and 5 bases, with 16 bases remaining between them. The CDR3 coding sequence is TGTGCCACCAGCAGAGATGCCCGACTAGTGGGCGAGACCCAGTACTTC. Its protein is CATSRDARLVGETQYF.